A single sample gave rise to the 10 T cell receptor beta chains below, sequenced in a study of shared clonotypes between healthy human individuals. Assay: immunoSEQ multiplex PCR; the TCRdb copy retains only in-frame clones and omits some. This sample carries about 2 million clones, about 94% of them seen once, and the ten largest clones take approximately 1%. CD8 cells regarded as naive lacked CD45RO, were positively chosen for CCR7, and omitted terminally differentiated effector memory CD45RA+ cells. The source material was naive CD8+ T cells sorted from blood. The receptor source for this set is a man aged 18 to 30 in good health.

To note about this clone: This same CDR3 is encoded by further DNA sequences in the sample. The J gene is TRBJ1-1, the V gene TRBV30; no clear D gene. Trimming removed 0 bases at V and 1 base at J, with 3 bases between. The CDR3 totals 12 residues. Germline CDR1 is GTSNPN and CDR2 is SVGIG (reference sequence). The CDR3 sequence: CAWSVSNTEAFF. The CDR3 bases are TGTGCCTGGAGTGTGTCGAACACTGAAGCTTTCTTT. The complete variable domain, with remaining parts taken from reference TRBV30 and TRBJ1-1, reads SQTIHQWPATLVQPVGSPLSLECTVEGTSNPNLYWYRQAAGRGLQLLFYSVGIGQISSEVPQNLSASRPQDRQFILSSKKLLLSDSGFYLCAWSVSNTEAFFGQGTRLTVV.

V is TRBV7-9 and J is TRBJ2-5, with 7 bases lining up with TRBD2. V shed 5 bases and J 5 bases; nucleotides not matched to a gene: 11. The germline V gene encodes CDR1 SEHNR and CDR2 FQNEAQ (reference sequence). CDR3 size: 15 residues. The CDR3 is CASSPPGAGWETQYF. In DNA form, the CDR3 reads TGTGCCAGCAGCCCCCCTGGAGCGGGATGGGAGACCCAGTACTTC.

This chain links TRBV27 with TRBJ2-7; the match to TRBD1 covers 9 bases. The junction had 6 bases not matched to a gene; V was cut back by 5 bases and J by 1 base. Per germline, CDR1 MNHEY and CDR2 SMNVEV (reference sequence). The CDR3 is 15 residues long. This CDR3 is CASSTTTGGSYEQYF. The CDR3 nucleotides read TGTGCCAGCAGTACCACGACAGGGGGGTCCTACGAGCAGTACTTC.

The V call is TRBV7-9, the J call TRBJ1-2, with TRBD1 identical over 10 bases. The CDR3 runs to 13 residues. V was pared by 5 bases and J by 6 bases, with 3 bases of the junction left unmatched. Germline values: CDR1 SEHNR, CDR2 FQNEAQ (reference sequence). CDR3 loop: CASSRQGANGYTF. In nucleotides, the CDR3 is TGTGCCAGCAGCCGACAGGGGGCGAATGGCTACACCTTC.

The CDR3 coding sequence is TGCGCCAGCAGCTTGGAAGGGGCTGGTGAAAAACTGTTTTTT. Translating gives CASSLEGAGEKLFF. The rearrangement joins TRBV5-1 to TRBJ1-4; the D gene is possibly TRBD1 (5 bases). The CDR3 loop spans 14 amino acids. CDR1 and CDR2 from the germline V gene are SGHRS and YFSETQ. Trimming stripped 0 bases from V and 7 bases from J, with 10 bases between. Full variable domain (missing parts from reference TRBV5-1 and TRBJ1-4): KAGVTQTPRYLIKTRGQQVTLSCSPISGHRSVSWYQQTPGQGLQFLFEYFSETQRNKGNFPGRFSGRQFSNSRSEMNVSTLELGDSALYLCASSLEGAGEKLFFGSGTQLSVL.

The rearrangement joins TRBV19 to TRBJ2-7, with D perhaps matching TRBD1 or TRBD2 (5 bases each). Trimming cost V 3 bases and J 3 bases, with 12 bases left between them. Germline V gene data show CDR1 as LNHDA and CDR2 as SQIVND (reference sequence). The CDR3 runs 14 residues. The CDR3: CASSIPGPIYEQYF. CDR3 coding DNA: TGTGCCAGTAGTATCCCGGGACCCATCTACGAGCAGTACTTC.

DNA of the CDR3: TGCGCCAGCAGCCAAGATCATGTGGGCTACAATGAGCAGTTCTTC. Amino acid sequence: CASSQDHVGYNEQFF. J is TRBJ2-1 and V is TRBV4-3, with unresolved D. This CDR3 spans 15 amino acids. V shed 0 bases and J shed 3 bases, with 9 bases lying between them. The V gene's germline CDR1 is LGHNA and CDR2 YSLEER.

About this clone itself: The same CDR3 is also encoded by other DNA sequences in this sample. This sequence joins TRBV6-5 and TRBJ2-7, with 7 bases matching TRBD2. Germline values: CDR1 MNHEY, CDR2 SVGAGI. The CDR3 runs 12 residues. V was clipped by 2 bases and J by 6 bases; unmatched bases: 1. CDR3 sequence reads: CASSYGEGEQYF. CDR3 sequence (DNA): TGTGCCAGCAGTTACGGGGAGGGCGAGCAGTACTTC.

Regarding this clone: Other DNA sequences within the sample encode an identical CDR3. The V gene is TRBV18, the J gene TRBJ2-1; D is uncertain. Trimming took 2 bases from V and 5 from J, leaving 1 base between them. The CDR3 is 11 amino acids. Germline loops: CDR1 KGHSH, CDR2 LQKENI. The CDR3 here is CASSPDNEQFF. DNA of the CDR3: TGTGCCAGCTCACCAGACAATGAGCAGTTCTTC. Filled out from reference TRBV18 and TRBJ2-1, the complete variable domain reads NAGVMQNPRHLVRRRGQEARLRCSPMKGHSHVYWYRQLPEEGLKFMVYLQKENIIDESGMPKERFSAEFPKEGPSILRIQQVVRGDSAAYFCASSPDNEQFFGPGTRLTVL.

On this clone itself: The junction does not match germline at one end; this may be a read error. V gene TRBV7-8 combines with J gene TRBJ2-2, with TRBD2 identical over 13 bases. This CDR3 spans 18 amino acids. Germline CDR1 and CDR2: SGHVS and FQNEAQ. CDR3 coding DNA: TGCGCCAGCAGCTTTCGGACTAGCGGGAGTTCTGGCACCGGGGAGCTGTTTTTT. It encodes CASSFRTSGSSGTGELFF.